The entry below describes one T cell receptor (beta chain). The sample belongs to a study of blood T cell repertoires in COVID-19. The germline V gene encodes CDR1 MNHEY and CDR2 SVGAGI. Trimming pared 6 bases from V and 0 bases from J, leaving 6 bases between. The CDR3 has 13 amino acids. TCRdb keeps only in-frame clones here, not all; method: immunoSEQ multiplex PCR. The data show about 49,000 clones, approximately 86% seen once. Source material: peripheral blood. V usage is TRBV6-5 and J usage is TRBJ2-4, with D unresolved. The clonotype was recovered from a human donor in a cohort sampled during active COVID-19. CDR3 in DNA: TGTGCCAGCAGATTATTAGCCAAAAACATTCAGTACTTC. Translating it yields CASRLLAKNIQYF.